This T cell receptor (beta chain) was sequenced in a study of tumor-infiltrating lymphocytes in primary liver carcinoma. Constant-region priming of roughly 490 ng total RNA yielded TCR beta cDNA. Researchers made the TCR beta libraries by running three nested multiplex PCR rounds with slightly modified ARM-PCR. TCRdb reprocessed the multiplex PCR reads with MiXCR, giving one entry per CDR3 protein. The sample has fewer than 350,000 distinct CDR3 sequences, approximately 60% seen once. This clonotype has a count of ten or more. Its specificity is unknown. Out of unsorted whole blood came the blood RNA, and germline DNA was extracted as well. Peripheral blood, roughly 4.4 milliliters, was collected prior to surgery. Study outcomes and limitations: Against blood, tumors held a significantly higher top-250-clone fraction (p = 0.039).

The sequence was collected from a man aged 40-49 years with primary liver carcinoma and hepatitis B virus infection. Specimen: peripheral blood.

CDR3 residues: CASSWTGGSGANVLTF. The CDR3 region has the DNA TGTGCCAGCAGCTGGACGGGAGGGTCTGGGGCCAACGTCCTGACTTTC. The chain employs TRBV6-6 and TRBJ2-6, with 8 nucleotides matching TRBD2. The germline CDR1 and CDR2 sequences are MNHNY and SVGAGI (reference sequence). V lost 6 bases to trimming and J lost 1 base; unmatched junction nucleotides: 5. The CDR3 has 16 residues.